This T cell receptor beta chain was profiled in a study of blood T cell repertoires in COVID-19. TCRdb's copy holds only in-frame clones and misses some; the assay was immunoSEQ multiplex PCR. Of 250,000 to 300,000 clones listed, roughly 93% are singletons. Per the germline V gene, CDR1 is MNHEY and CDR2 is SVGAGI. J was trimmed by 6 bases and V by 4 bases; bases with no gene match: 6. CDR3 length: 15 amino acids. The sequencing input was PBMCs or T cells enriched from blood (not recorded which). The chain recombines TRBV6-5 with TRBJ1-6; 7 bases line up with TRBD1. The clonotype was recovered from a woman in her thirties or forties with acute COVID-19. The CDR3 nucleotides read TGTGCCAGCAGTTTGGGGACAGTGGCTAATTCACCCCTCCACTTT. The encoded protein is CASSLGTVANSPLHF.